One sample yielded the 30 T cell receptor beta chains listed below, sequenced in a study of shared clonotypes between healthy human individuals. The repertoire was sequenced with immunoSEQ multiplex PCR; TCRdb's copy has only in-frame clones and lacks some. The table records about 2.5 million clones, roughly 90% of them present only once. Material for sequencing was naive CD4+ T cells from PBMCs. Subset defined: CD45RA+ positively selected. All receptors come from a man younger than 35 in good health. Some clones in this sample may be carry-over from other donors' samples.

The chain recombines TRBV5-6 with TRBJ2-5; TRBD1 or TRBD2 may be the D gene (5 bases each). The V and J ends lost 7 bases and 1 base respectively, with 20 bases between them. From germline, CDR1 is SGHDT and CDR2 YYEEEE. The CDR3 runs 16 residues. The CDR3: CASAKTGREFQETQYF. The CDR3 coding sequence is TGTGCCAGCGCTAAAACGGGACGGGAATTCCAAGAGACCCAGTACTTC.

The rearrangement joins TRBV7-8 to TRBJ2-1; TRBD2 aligns across 12 bases. The CDR3 length is 15 residues. Trimming took 1 base from V and 9 from J; bases not matched to a gene: 4. CDR1 is SGHVS and CDR2 is FQNEAQ in the germline V gene. The CDR3 DNA reads TGTGCCAGCAGCTTAGTACTAGCGGGAGGATTTGAGCAGTTCTTC. Translated: CASSLVLAGGFEQFF.

This chain links TRBV19 with TRBJ1-2, with no clear D. The CDR3 sequence is 12 residues long. CDR1 and CDR2 (germline): LNHDA, SQIVND (reference sequence). The ends were cut back, 9 bases at V and 0 bases at J, with 8 bases in the middle. CDR3 amino acids: CASNYPNYGYTF. CDR3 DNA sequence: TGTGCCAGCAATTACCCTAACTATGGCTACACCTTC.

As for this clone: The sample contains more than one DNA sequence encoding this CDR3. J is TRBJ2-5 and V is TRBV5-1; D unresolved. CDR3 length equals 11 residues. Trimming left V 1 base short and J 5 bases short, with 3 bases between. Germline V CDR1 and CDR2: SGHRS, YFSETQ. The CDR3, as DNA: TGCGCCAGCAGCTTGACCGAGACCCAGTACTTC. Its translation: CASSLTETQYF.

The chain employs TRBV5-4 and TRBJ1-2; TRBD1 is a possible D gene (5 bases). The CDR3 is made up of 15 amino acids. The germline V gene has CDR1 SGHNT and CDR2 YYREEE (reference sequence). Trimming removed 0 bases from V and 5 bases from J, with 14 bases in between. This CDR3 is CASSLGDRFAYGYTF. CDR3 sequence (DNA): TGTGCCAGCAGCTTGGGGGACCGATTCGCGTATGGCTACACCTTC.

This clone was seen only a few times. This chain links TRBV6-1 with TRBJ1-2; TRBD1 matches at 8 bases. Germline-derived CDR1 and CDR2 are MNHNS and SASEGT. Trimming removed 3 bases from V and 8 bases from J; junction bases left unmatched: 5. The CDR3 covers 13 residues. CDR3 protein: CASSEDRVEGYTF. CDR3 in DNA: TGTGCCAGCAGTGAGGACAGGGTAGAGGGCTACACCTTC.

The V and J genes are TRBV19 and TRBJ1-1; D is undetermined. Trimming stripped 3 bases from V and 4 bases from J, with 15 bases between. The CDR3 consists of 15 residues. Per the germline V gene, CDR1 is LNHDA and CDR2 is SQIVND (reference sequence). CDR3 in DNA: TGTGCCAGTAGTATCGGACGGCTCCTGAGCACTGAAGCTTTCTTT. Encoded protein: CASSIGRLLSTEAFF.

The gene calls are TRBV27 and TRBJ2-5, with D perhaps TRBD1 or TRBD2 (5 bases each). Germline values: CDR1 MNHEY, CDR2 SMNVEV (reference sequence). This CDR3 contains 15 residues. V gave up 5 bases and J gave up 0 bases, with 13 bases separating them. The CDR3, as DNA: TGTGCCAGCAGTCCAGGGACGGCGAACCAAGAGACCCAGTACTTC. Translated: CASSPGTANQETQYF.

The chain links TRBV29-1 to TRBJ2-3; weak D call: TRBD2 (5 bases). The CDR3 covers 13 residues. Germline-derived CDR1 and CDR2 are SQVTM and ANQGSEA. The ends were cut back, 5 bases at V and 4 bases at J, with 13 bases in the middle. The CDR3 nucleotides are TGCAGCGTTCGAGGGCGGAACGCAGATACGCAGTATTTT. Its protein is CSVRGRNADTQYF.

V is TRBV4-3 and J is TRBJ2-3, with TRBD2 identical over 7 bases. The V gene end was trimmed by 0 bases and the J gene end by 2 bases; junction bases not matched to a gene: 8. Germline values: CDR1 LGHNA, CDR2 YSLEER. The CDR3 runs 17 residues. CDR3 coding DNA: TGCGCCAGCAGCCAAGAAATGGGGGGGTGGCACACAGATACGCAGTATTTT. It specifies CASSQEMGGWHTDTQYF.

V is TRBV5-1 and J is TRBJ1-1, with unresolved D. CDR1 and CDR2 from the germline V gene are SGHRS and YFSETQ. This CDR3 is 13 amino acids long. V was trimmed by 0 bases and J by 4 bases, leaving 7 bases between them. The CDR3 region is CASSLEQSTEAFF. CDR3 nucleotide sequence: TGCGCCAGCAGCTTGGAACAGAGCACTGAAGCTTTCTTT.

This rearrangement joins TRBV11-2 to TRBJ1-2, with D maybe TRBD1 (5 bases). The V and J ends lost 5 bases and 3 bases respectively, with 13 bases between them. This CDR3 is 14 amino acids long. Germline V CDR1 and CDR2: SGHAT, FQNNGV. For the CDR3, the DNA is TGTGCCAGCAGCCCGCCAGGGTACTACTATGGCTACACCTTC. Its protein is CASSPPGYYYGYTF.

The chain employs TRBV28 and TRBJ1-6; 7 bases match TRBD1. In germline, CDR1 is MDHEN, CDR2 SYDVKM. This CDR3 region has 13 residues. The V gene end was trimmed by 6 bases and the J gene end by 8 bases; junction bases not matched to a gene: 4. Here the CDR3 DNA reads TGTGCCAGCAGGGGACAGAGTGATTCACCCCTCCACTTT. Protein product: CASRGQSDSPLHF.

This clone appeared a single time. The chain uses TRBV14 and TRBJ2-2; no reliable D call. Looked up from germline, CDR1 is SGHDN and CDR2 is FVKESK. Trimming cost V 0 bases and J 6 bases, with 8 bases left between them. This CDR3 region has 14 residues. The CDR3 protein is CASSQDPPAGELFF. In DNA form, the CDR3 reads TGTGCCAGCAGCCAAGATCCCCCGGCCGGGGAGCTGTTTTTT. Full variable domain (missing parts from reference TRBV14 and TRBJ2-2): EAGVTQFPSHSVIEKGQTVTLRCDPISGHDNLYWYRRVMGKEIKFLLHFVKESKQDESGMPNNRFLAERTGGTYSTLKVQPAELEDSGVYFCASSQDPPAGELFFGEGSRLTVL.

The J gene is TRBJ2-1, the V gene TRBV28; 9 bases fit TRBD2. There are 16 residues in the CDR3. The germline V gene encodes CDR1 MDHEN and CDR2 SYDVKM. Trimming at V came to 4 bases and at J to 7 bases, leaving 11 bases not matched to a gene. For the CDR3, the DNA is TGTGCCAGCAGTTCCCCGGGCTTAGCGGGAGTGAATGAGCAGTTCTTC. This encodes CASSSPGLAGVNEQFF.

This clone was seen once. V usage is TRBV6-5 and J usage is TRBJ1-1, with D tentatively TRBD1 (6 bases). V was shortened by 2 bases and J by 5 bases, with 12 bases between the two germline ends. The CDR3 has 14 amino acids. From germline, CDR1 is MNHEY and CDR2 SVGAGI. The CDR3 bases are TGTGCCAGCAGTTACCGGGGGGCGGGTACTGAAGCTTTCTTT. This translates into CASSYRGAGTEAFF.

The CDR3 bases are TGTGCCAGCAGCGTAGGGGGCGGGAGGGCCCACGAGCAGTACTTC. This codes for CASSVGGGRAHEQYF. The rearrangement uses TRBV9 and TRBJ2-7, with 9 nucleotides matching TRBD2. The junction had 6 bases not matched to a gene; V was cut back by 0 bases and J by 5 bases. Germline CDR1 SGDLS, CDR2 YYNGEE. This CDR3 comprises 15 residues.

The chain combines TRBV10-1 with TRBJ2-7; 7 bases are shared with TRBD2. Germline CDR1 WNHNN, CDR2 SYGVQD (reference sequence). The CDR3 is 12 amino acids. The ends lost 5 bases at V and 6 bases at J; junction bases unmatched: 4. CDR3 nucleotide sequence: TGCGCCAGCAGTTTCCCGGGGGGCGAGCAGTACTTC. This codes for CASSFPGGEQYF.

This chain connects TRBV6-1 to TRBJ2-4; no clear D. The CDR3 is made up of 14 amino acids. Germline assignment: CDR1 MNHNS and CDR2 SASEGT. Trimming took 1 base from V and 4 from J, leaving 8 bases between them. CDR3: CASSEDNVKNIQYF. CDR3 DNA: TGTGCCAGCAGTGAAGATAACGTTAAAAACATTCAGTACTTC.

This clone was recorded once. The CDR3 sequence: CATSNLYVQGTGELFF. As DNA, the CDR3 is TGTGCCACCAGCAATCTGTATGTGCAGGGCACCGGGGAGCTGTTTTTT. This chain connects TRBV15 to TRBJ2-2, with D perhaps TRBD1 (5 bases). Germline V CDR1 and CDR2: LNHNV, YYDKDF (reference sequence). Trimming took 4 bases from V and 4 from J, leaving 16 bases between them. The CDR3 has 16 residues.

The rearrangement uses TRBV27 and TRBJ2-3; TRBD2 matches 8 bases. The CDR3 has 15 residues. Germline V gene lookup returns CDR1 MNHEY and CDR2 SMNVEV (reference sequence). V was pared by 3 bases and J by 1 base, with 3 bases of the junction left unmatched. The CDR3 protein is CASSFRREGTDTQYF. CDR3 DNA: TGTGCCAGCAGTTTTCGGCGGGAGGGCACAGATACGCAGTATTTT.

The chain links TRBV6-6 to TRBJ2-2; D gene unclear. Germline loops: CDR1 MNHNY, CDR2 SVGAGI (reference sequence). The CDR3 has 15 residues. Trimming shortened V by 6 bases and J by 4 bases, and 15 bases separated the two germline ends. CDR3 amino acids: CASRVDGTRTGELFF. The CDR3 DNA sequence: TGTGCCAGCAGGGTTGACGGCACTCGCACCGGGGAGCTGTTTTTT.

The chain carries TRBV6-5 and TRBJ2-1; D not certain. Per the germline V gene, CDR1 is MNHEY and CDR2 is SVGAGI. V lost 1 base to trimming and J lost 3 bases, with 10 bases between them. CDR3 length: 15 residues. The CDR3 DNA sequence: TGTGCCAGCAGTTACTTTCTCGTCTTCTACAATGAGCAGTTCTTC. Translated: CASSYFLVFYNEQFF.

Concerning this clone: Other DNA sequences in the sample encode the same CDR3. The rearrangement joins TRBV6-5 to TRBJ1-2; D gene unclear. V shed 2 bases and J shed 4 bases, with 5 bases lying between them. In germline, CDR1 is MNHEY, CDR2 SVGAGI. The CDR3 covers 12 residues. In nucleotides, the CDR3 is TGTGCCAGCAGTTACACCGGCTATGGCTACACCTTC. Residues: CASSYTGYGYTF.

The chain employs TRBV15 and TRBJ2-3, with D hard to call. The CDR3 sequence is 17 residues long. V dropped 0 bases and J dropped 1 base, with 14 bases sitting between them. In germline, CDR1 is LNHNV, CDR2 YYDKDF (reference sequence). CDR3 amino acids: CATSREKLSRGTDTQYF. The CDR3 nucleotides are TGTGCCACCAGCAGAGAAAAGTTATCACGAGGCACAGATACGCAGTATTTT.

The chain uses TRBV4-1 and TRBJ2-5; a weak D match, TRBD1 (6 bases). Germline V gene data show CDR1 as MGHRA and CDR2 as YSYEKL. V was clipped by 4 bases and J by 2 bases, with 14 bases between them. This CDR3 is 15 amino acids long. In DNA form, the CDR3 reads TGCGCCAGCAGCCTAGGGGGAAGGGAACAAGAGACCCAGTACTTC. Protein product: CASSLGGREQETQYF.

The CDR3 region is CASSPSTKEVEQYF. CDR3 coding DNA: TGTGCCAGCTCACCTTCAACCAAAGAAGTCGAGCAGTACTTC. The chain couples TRBV18 to TRBJ2-7; D gene uncertain. Trimming pared 3 bases from V and 6 bases from J, leaving 15 bases between. The CDR3 runs 14 residues. Looked up from germline, CDR1 is KGHSH and CDR2 is LQKENI.

The chain has TRBV11-2 and TRBJ1-5, with 7 bases fitting TRBD1. There are 14 residues in the CDR3. The germline V gene has CDR1 SGHAT and CDR2 FQNNGV. Unmatched junction bases numbered 7, after V lost 5 bases and J lost 6 bases. CDR3 protein: CASSATQGGQPQHF. The CDR3 region has the DNA TGTGCCAGCAGCGCCACTCAGGGGGGTCAGCCCCAGCATTTT.

This clone was seen more than once but under ten times. The J gene is TRBJ1-1, the V gene TRBV28; TRBD1 matches at 7 bases. This CDR3 comprises 13 residues. Germline V gives CDR1 MDHEN, CDR2 SYDVKM. The ends lost 1 base at V and 7 bases at J; junction bases unmatched: 3. CDR3 in amino acids: CASSLFDRDEAFF. The CDR3 DNA reads as TGTGCCAGCAGTTTATTTGACAGGGATGAAGCTTTCTTT.

The chain uses TRBV5-1 and TRBJ2-3, with 9 nucleotides matching TRBD2. CDR1 and CDR2 from the germline V gene are SGHRS and YFSETQ. This CDR3 has 16 amino acids. The J segment lost 4 bases and the V segment lost 6 bases, leaving 12 bases of the junction unmatched. The CDR3 loop is CASTRVAGVGSDTQYF. CDR3 nucleotide sequence: TGCGCCAGCACCCGGGTAGCGGGAGTTGGGTCAGATACGCAGTATTTT.